Following are 5 T cell receptor beta chains from one sample sequenced in a study of siplizumab effects on memory and regulatory T cells. TCRdb's table, derived via immunoSEQ multiplex PCR, lists solely in-frame clones and lacks some. The repertoire consists of 110,000 or so clones, with 90% to 95% occurring once and the leading ten covering under 0.75%. Specimen: Tregs sorted from blood. These receptors came from a human donor in good health.

This chain uses TRBV6-5 with TRBJ2-5; the D gene is possibly TRBD2 (6 bases). The CDR3 contains 15 residues. Deletions cut 5 bases from V and 4 bases from J, with 17 bases between. Germline loops: CDR1 MNHEY, CDR2 SVGAGI. As DNA, the CDR3 is TGTGCCAGCAGTCTTTCACTAGCTTTGCCAGAGACCCAGTACTTC. Residues: CASSLSLALPETQYF.

The chain carries TRBV6-1 and TRBJ1-2; 8 nucleotides match TRBD1. The length of the CDR3 is 12 residues. V lost 6 bases to trimming and J lost 6 bases; unmatched junction nucleotides: 3. From germline, CDR1 is MNHNS and CDR2 SASEGT. The CDR3 DNA follows: TGTGCCAGCAGCCAGGGGGCGAATGGCTACACCTTC. Its protein is CASSQGANGYTF.

V usage is TRBV27 and J usage is TRBJ2-1; D tentatively reads TRBD1 or TRBD2 (5 bases each). The CDR3 extends over 14 amino acids. Germline V gives CDR1 MNHEY, CDR2 SMNVEV (reference sequence). Trimming took off 7 bases at V and 5 bases at J, with 15 bases between the two ends. The CDR3 sequence: CASKGQGPNNEQFF. The CDR3 DNA follows: TGTGCCAGCAAAGGGCAGGGACCTAACAATGAGCAGTTCTTC.

This rearrangement joins TRBV6-5 to TRBJ1-6, with a weak D call TRBD1 (6 bases). This CDR3 comprises 16 residues. The V end lost 0 bases, the J end lost 7 bases, and 13 bases lay between the germline ends. Germline V gene sequence: CDR1 MNHEY, CDR2 SVGAGI. CDR3: CASSYSAGVGNSPLHF. The CDR3 nucleotides are TGTGCCAGCAGTTACTCTGCAGGGGTTGGCAATTCACCCCTCCACTTT.

This chain connects TRBV19 to TRBJ1-4; 9 bases agree with TRBD1. CDR3 length: 17 residues. Germline V gene lookup returns CDR1 LNHDA and CDR2 SQIVND (reference sequence). V lost 9 bases to trimming and J lost 0 bases; unmatched junction nucleotides: 11. The CDR3 coding sequence is TGTGCCAGCAGACTAGGACAGGGGATGACAACTAATGAAAAACTGTTTTTT. Its protein product is CASRLGQGMTTNEKLFF.